Sequencing of this T cell receptor (beta chain) was carried out in a study of blood T cell repertoires in COVID-19. From germline, CDR1 is MGHDK and CDR2 SYGVNS. V lost 2 bases to trimming and J lost 4 bases, with 14 bases between them. This CDR3 is built from 15 residues. Sequencing was performed with immunoSEQ multiplex PCR; in TCRdb, only in-frame clones are kept and a portion is missing. The repertoire consists of approximately 59,000 clones, with roughly 77% occurring once and the leading ten covering under 40%. Sequenced material: peripheral blood. The clonotype was recovered from a man in his fifties or sixties with COVID-19, enrolled during active disease. This chain links TRBV25-1 with TRBJ2-5; a possible D gene is TRBD1 (6 bases). The DNA of the CDR3 is TGTGCCAGCAGTGAAGCCAGGGGTGTGGCAGAGACCCAGTACTTC. Residues: CASSEARGVAETQYF.